Listed here are 8 T cell receptor beta chains from one sample, sequenced in a study of T cell clones after liver transplantation. Profiled with immunoSEQ multiplex PCR; TCRdb holds only in-frame clones, not every one. The repertoire holds 55,000 to 70,000 clones, with over 90% as singletons. Material: CD4+ T cells from blood, obtained roughly 25 months after liver transplant. The source is a human patient who received a liver transplant. Some of these T cells may belong to the graft donor.

This clone was seen only once. The chain recombines TRBV21-1 with TRBJ2-2; TRBD1, the D gene given by the table, was not confirmed from the DNA. TRBV21-1 is flagged as a pseudogene. The CDR3 covers 19 residues. CDR3 in amino acids: CASSKKDRGRDPNTGELFF. CDR3 sequence (DNA): TGTGCCAGCAGCAAAAAGGACAGGGGGCGGGACCCGAACACCGGGGAGCTGTTTTTT.

The chain recombines TRBV18 with TRBJ2-5; D is perhaps TRBD1 or TRBD2 (5 bases each). V was cut by 2 bases and J by 5 bases, with 12 bases left in between. This CDR3 is built from 14 residues. Germline V gives CDR1 KGHSH, CDR2 LQKENI. In DNA, the CDR3 is TGTGCCAGCTCACCAGTGGGACCCCGGGAGACCCAGTACTTC. Its protein product is CASSPVGPRETQYF.

The V and J genes are TRBV18 and TRBJ1-5, with a possible D match to TRBD1 (5 bases). Deletions cut 1 base from V and 5 bases from J, with 18 bases between. Germline V gene sequence: CDR1 KGHSH, CDR2 LQKENI. The CDR3 is made up of 17 amino acids. DNA for the CDR3: TGTGCCAGCTCACCACTCTCTCAGGTGCGGGGCGATCAGCCCCAGCATTTT. Its translation is CASSPLSQVRGDQPQHF.

This chain uses TRBV27 with TRBJ1-3; unclear D gene. The length of the CDR3 is 15 residues. Between the trimmed V and J ends, which lost 7 bases and 0 bases, there was a span of 13 bases. The V gene's germline CDR1 is MNHEY and CDR2 SMNVEV (reference sequence). The CDR3: CASTSWSHSGNTIYF. In DNA form, the CDR3 reads TGTGCCAGCACCTCCTGGTCTCACTCTGGAAACACCATATATTTT.

As DNA, the CDR3 is TGTGCCATTAAGGACAGGGAAGGCACAGATACGCAGTATTTT. The encoded protein is CAIKDREGTDTQYF. The gene calls are TRBV6-6 and TRBJ2-3; TRBD1 aligns across 8 bases. The CDR3 consists of 14 residues. Germline CDR1 MNHNY, CDR2 SVGAGI (reference sequence). J was trimmed by 1 base and V by 10 bases; bases with no gene match: 7.

V usage is TRBV2 and J usage is TRBJ1-2; D is uncertain. Germline CDR1 SNHLY, CDR2 FYNNEI. V shed 3 bases and J shed 2 bases, with 1 base lying between them. This CDR3 is built from 11 residues. DNA for the CDR3: TGTGCCAGCAGTGAGAACTATGGCTACACCTTC. Its translation is CASSENYGYTF.

For this clone: Other DNA sequences in this specimen translate into the identical CDR3. The genes are TRBV15 and TRBJ1-5; tentative D call: TRBD1 (6 bases). V lost 0 bases, J lost 7 bases, and 13 bases lay in between. Germline V gene sequence: CDR1 LNHNV, CDR2 YYDKDF (reference sequence). There are 15 residues in the CDR3. The CDR3 DNA is TGTGCCACCAGCAGAGATCGGGGGGCTGAACAGCCCCAGCATTTT. This codes for CATSRDRGAEQPQHF.

CDR3 amino acids: CASSVVGQGAREQYF. Written as DNA, the CDR3 is TGTGCCAGCAGCGTAGTGGGACAGGGGGCTAGGGAGCAGTACTTC. The chain couples TRBV9 to TRBJ2-7; 12 nucleotides align to TRBD1. Germline-derived CDR1 and CDR2 are SGDLS and YYNGEE. This CDR3 comprises 15 residues. V lost 0 bases to trimming and J lost 7 bases; unmatched junction nucleotides: 5.